The entry that follows covers one TCR beta chain sequence. Antigen unknown. The data were taken from a study of siplizumab effects on memory and regulatory T cells. Regarding the study as a whole: Naive T cells appeared more diverse than memory cells and seemed to be major alloresponse contributors.

It was 100,000 or so TCR templates that were assayed per sample. Generated by immunoSEQ multiplex PCR, the TCRdb table keeps only in-frame clones and is missing some. The repertoire holds about 100,000 clones, with 94% as singletons. The CDR3 runs 16 residues. Germline loops: CDR1 SNHLY, CDR2 FYNNEI. The junction had 9 bases not matched to a gene; V was cut back by 2 bases and J by 5 bases. The chain is built from TRBV2 and TRBJ1-5; TRBD1 aligns across 7 bases. Sequencing used Tregs sorted from blood. This sequence originates from a human donor in good health. This CDR3 reads CASSERGLQGYQPQHF. The CDR3 nucleotides are TGTGCCAGCAGTGAACGCGGGTTACAGGGGTATCAGCCCCAGCATTTT. Full variable domain (missing parts from reference TRBV2 and TRBJ1-5): EPEVTQTPSHQVTQMGQEVILRCVPISNHLYFYWYRQILGQKVEFLVSFYNNEISEKSEIFDDQFSVERPDGSNFTLKIRSTKLEDSAMYFCASSERGLQGYQPQHFGDGTRLSIL.